What follows are 21 T cell receptor beta chains derived from one specimen sequenced in a study of cytomegalovirus exposure and HLA in healthy donors. With 60 Vbeta and 13 Jbeta primers, the PCR was carried out. The data were produced by immunoSEQ multiplex PCR, yet TCRdb's version contains in-frame clones alone and is incomplete. The data hold 85,000 to 90,000 clones, with about 67% observed a single time. Source material: PBMCs. The receptors come from a man between 25 and 39 years old in good health and CMV-seronegative.

V is TRBV28 and J is TRBJ1-2; no clear D. Trimming removed 3 bases from V and 8 bases from J, with 16 bases in between. CDR1 MDHEN and CDR2 SYDVKM come from the germline V gene. This CDR3 has 14 amino acids. CDR3 DNA sequence: TGTGCCAGCAGTTTCGTATCCGGGGTCTACGGCTACACCTTC. Residues: CASSFVSGVYGYTF.

V gene TRBV7-2 combines with J gene TRBJ1-5; TRBD1 aligns across 9 bases. The germline CDR1 and CDR2 sequences are SGHTA and FQGNSA. Germline trimming cut 5 bases from V and 6 bases from J; bases unmatched to any gene: 8. This CDR3 is built from 15 residues. CDR3 region: CASSPTGGGGQPQHF. DNA for the CDR3: TGTGCCAGCAGCCCAACAGGGGGCGGGGGTCAGCCCCAGCATTTT.

The V and J genes are TRBV30 and TRBJ2-5, with 9 positions matching TRBD1. Gene TRBJ2-7 matches the end of the DNA better, so the J call may be wrong. This CDR3 is 13 amino acids long. Looked up from germline, CDR1 is GTSNPN and CDR2 is SVGIG (reference sequence). In nucleotides, the CDR3 is TGTGCCTGCTTGGGACAGGGAATTTACGAGCAGTACTTC. Amino acid sequence: CACLGQGIYEQYF.

In its sample, this clone was seen a few times. The rearrangement uses TRBV27 and TRBJ1-1, with unresolved D. The germline gives CDR1 MNHEY, CDR2 SMNVEV (reference sequence). V lost 8 bases and J lost 8, with 15 bases in between. The CDR3 consists of 12 residues. The CDR3, as DNA: TGTGCCAGCTACTCCCCGATCCCAGAAGCTTTCTTT. Its protein is CASYSPIPEAFF.

This chain uses TRBV5-1 with TRBJ2-7, with a tentative D call TRBD1 (5 bases). The ends were cut back, 7 bases at V and 0 bases at J, with 14 bases in the middle. The CDR3 has 14 amino acids. Germline CDR1 and CDR2: SGHRS and YFSETQ. The CDR3 here is CASGPTAGSYEQYF. For the CDR3, the DNA is TGCGCCAGCGGCCCGACAGCCGGCTCCTACGAGCAGTACTTC. Using reference TRBV5-1 and TRBJ2-7 for the parts outside the CDR3, the full variable domain is KAGVTQTPRYLIKTRGQQVTLSCSPISGHRSVSWYQQTPGQGLQFLFEYFSETQRNKGNFPGRFSGRQFSNSRSEMNVSTLELGDSALYLCASGPTAGSYEQYFGPGTRLTVT.

The rearrangement joins TRBV11-2 to TRBJ2-2; no firm D call. The germline gives CDR1 SGHAT, CDR2 FQNNGV. The V end lost 7 bases, the J end lost 0 bases, and 12 bases lay between the germline ends. This CDR3 region has 15 residues. CDR3 sequence (DNA): TGTGCCAGCACCTCGTTGAGGACGAACACCGGGGAGCTGTTTTTT. Translated, it gives CASTSLRTNTGELFF.

DNA for the CDR3: TGTGCCAGCTCACGTTTCTCCTCCTACGAGCAGTACTTC. Translating gives CASSRFSSYEQYF. The chain joins TRBV18 to TRBJ2-7; no clear D. Germline CDR1 KGHSH, CDR2 LQKENI. Trimming stripped 4 bases from V and 0 bases from J, with 7 bases between. The CDR3 covers 13 residues.

The V gene is TRBV5-6, the J gene TRBJ1-1; D gene uncertain. This CDR3 spans 15 amino acids. Trimming stripped 0 bases from V and 3 bases from J, with 12 bases between. Germline loops: CDR1 SGHDT, CDR2 YYEEEE. CDR3 in DNA: TGTGCCAGCAGCTTGGAGTGGCAGGTGGACACTGAAGCTTTCTTT. It is translated as CASSLEWQVDTEAFF.

The chain is built from TRBV7-8 and TRBJ1-3; D gene unclear. V lost 4 bases to trimming and J lost 0 bases, with 13 bases between them. The CDR3 runs to 16 residues. Germline V gene data show CDR1 as SGHVS and CDR2 as FQNEAQ. CDR3 coding DNA: TGTGCCAGCAGCTCCCATTCGTACAGCTCTGGAAACACCATATATTTT. It codes for CASSSHSYSSGNTIYF.

The rearrangement uses TRBV5-4 and TRBJ1-1; D ambiguous. There are 13 residues in the CDR3. The V end was cut by 1 base, the J end by 1 base, with 5 bases between. The germline CDR1 and CDR2 sequences are SGHNT and YYREEE (reference sequence). The CDR3 DNA reads as TGTGCCAGCAGCTTGAACAGGAACACTGAAGCTTTCTTT. Its translation is CASSLNRNTEAFF. Variable domain in full (rest from reference TRBV5-4 and TRBJ1-1): ETGVTQSPTHLIKTRGQQVTLRCSSQSGHNTVSWYQQALGQGPQFIFQYYREEENGRGNFPPRFSGLQFPNYSSELNVNALELDDSALYLCASSLNRNTEAFFGQGTRLTVV.

The chain uses TRBV2 and TRBJ2-1; 9 bases line up with TRBD2. V was clipped by 6 bases and J by 0 bases; unmatched bases: 6. CDR1 is SNHLY and CDR2 is FYNNEI in the germline V gene. The CDR3 totals 16 residues. As DNA, the CDR3 is TGTGCCAGCAGACCTAGCGGGAAGAGCTCCTACAATGAGCAGTTCTTC. Its translation: CASRPSGKSSYNEQFF. The whole variable domain, filled in from reference TRBV2 and TRBJ2-1, reads EPEVTQTPSHQVTQMGQEVILRCVPISNHLYFYWYRQILGQKVEFLVSFYNNEISEKSEIFDDQFSVERPDGSNFTLKIRSTKLEDSAMYFCASRPSGKSSYNEQFFGPGTRLTVL.

The rearrangement uses TRBV4-1 and TRBJ1-6, with a weak D call TRBD1 (6 bases). CDR1 MGHRA and CDR2 YSYEKL come from the germline V gene. The V gene lost 4 bases and the J gene lost 0 bases, with 10 bases spanning the gap. The CDR3 has 16 amino acids. The CDR3 sequence: CASSLGGGSYNSPLHF. The CDR3 DNA is TGCGCCAGCAGCCTAGGGGGGGGCTCCTATAATTCACCCCTCCACTTT.

This sequence joins TRBV5-4 and TRBJ2-5, with TRBD2 matching 11 bases. Trimming removed 5 bases from V and 2 bases from J; junction bases left unmatched: 2. The CDR3 covers 14 residues. Germline CDR1 SGHNT, CDR2 YYREEE (reference sequence). The CDR3 DNA reads TGTGCCAGCAGACTAGCGGGAGCGCAAGAGACCCAGTACTTC. Protein product: CASRLAGAQETQYF.

This chain uses TRBV27 with TRBJ1-2; D remains ambiguous. CDR1 and CDR2 (germline): MNHEY, SMNVEV (reference sequence). The V gene lost 5 bases and the J gene lost 5 bases, with 15 bases spanning the gap. The CDR3 sequence is 14 residues long. The CDR3, as DNA: TGTGCCAGCAGTCCTTACGACAATGGGTATGGCTACACCTTC. Its protein product is CASSPYDNGYGYTF.

This clone appeared a single time. The chain joins TRBV6-6 to TRBJ1-5; D ambiguous. The germline CDR1 and CDR2 sequences are MNHNY and SVGAGI (reference sequence). V gave up 4 bases and J gave up 4 bases, with 11 bases separating them. This CDR3 comprises 14 residues. DNA for the CDR3: TGTGCCAGCAGTTTTAGCGGGCGGAATCAGCCCCAGCATTTT. It yields the protein CASSFSGRNQPQHF.

This clone appeared once. The chain couples TRBV28 to TRBJ2-7, with 9 bases that match TRBD2. CDR1 and CDR2 from the germline V gene are MDHEN and SYDVKM. The CDR3 totals 14 residues. Germline trimming cut 7 bases from V and 4 bases from J; bases unmatched to any gene: 8. CDR3 region: CASNGGRALYEQYF. CDR3 DNA: TGTGCCAGCAATGGCGGGAGGGCCCTTTACGAGCAGTACTTC. Drawing the rest from reference TRBV28 and TRBJ2-7, the complete variable domain is DVKVTQSSRYLVKRTGEKVFLECVQDMDHENMFWYRQDPGLGLRLIYFSYDVKMKEKGDIPEGYSVSREKKERFSLILESASTNQTSMYLCASNGGRALYEQYFGPGTRLTVT.

This clone was recorded a few times. The chain carries TRBV29-1 and TRBJ2-7; 8 positions match TRBD2. The CDR3 consists of 15 residues. With V trimmed by 0 bases and J by 5 bases, 9 bases remained unmatched. The germline CDR1 and CDR2 sequences are SQVTM and ANQGSEA. CDR3 residues: CSVEEFGSGIDEQYF. In DNA form, the CDR3 reads TGCAGCGTTGAAGAGTTCGGTAGCGGGATTGACGAGCAGTACTTC.

The rearrangement joins TRBV4-3 to TRBJ2-2, with unresolved D. The CDR3 is 18 amino acids. The germline V gene has CDR1 LGHNA and CDR2 YSLEER. V was clipped by 1 base and J by 5 bases, with 20 bases between them. The CDR3 nucleotides read TGCGCCAGCAGCCAAGGAGTGTGGTCGTCCAGGTCGACCGGGGAGCTGTTTTTT. The encoded protein is CASSQGVWSSRSTGELFF.

The chain links TRBV10-3 to TRBJ1-3, with TRBD1 matching 8 bases. This CDR3 has 14 residues. Losses at the gene ends were 10 bases for V and 4 bases for J; bases not matched to a gene: 9. In germline, CDR1 is ENHRY, CDR2 SYGVKD. The CDR3 is CASGDRGEGNTIYF. The CDR3 DNA is TGTGCCAGCGGTGACAGGGGCGAGGGAAACACCATATATTTT.

The chain has TRBV7-2 and TRBJ2-2; possible D gene TRBD2, 5 bases. In germline, CDR1 is SGHTA, CDR2 FQGNSA. The CDR3 spans 17 residues. Trimming removed 2 bases at V and 0 bases at J, with 13 bases between. The CDR3, as DNA: TGTGCCAGCAGCTTACGCCCGCTAGCCACGAACACCGGGGAGCTGTTTTTT. Its translation is CASSLRPLATNTGELFF.

This chain links TRBV19 with TRBJ1-5, with 9 positions matching TRBD1. Trimming cost V 0 bases and J 4 bases; bases outside gene matches: 19. CDR3 length: 21 residues. CDR1 LNHDA and CDR2 SQIVND come from the germline V gene (reference sequence). This chain's CDR3 is CASSIDRRTGALQSQNQPQHF. CDR3 sequence (DNA): TGTGCCAGTAGTATAGATAGAAGGACAGGGGCGTTACAGAGCCAAAATCAGCCCCAGCATTTT.